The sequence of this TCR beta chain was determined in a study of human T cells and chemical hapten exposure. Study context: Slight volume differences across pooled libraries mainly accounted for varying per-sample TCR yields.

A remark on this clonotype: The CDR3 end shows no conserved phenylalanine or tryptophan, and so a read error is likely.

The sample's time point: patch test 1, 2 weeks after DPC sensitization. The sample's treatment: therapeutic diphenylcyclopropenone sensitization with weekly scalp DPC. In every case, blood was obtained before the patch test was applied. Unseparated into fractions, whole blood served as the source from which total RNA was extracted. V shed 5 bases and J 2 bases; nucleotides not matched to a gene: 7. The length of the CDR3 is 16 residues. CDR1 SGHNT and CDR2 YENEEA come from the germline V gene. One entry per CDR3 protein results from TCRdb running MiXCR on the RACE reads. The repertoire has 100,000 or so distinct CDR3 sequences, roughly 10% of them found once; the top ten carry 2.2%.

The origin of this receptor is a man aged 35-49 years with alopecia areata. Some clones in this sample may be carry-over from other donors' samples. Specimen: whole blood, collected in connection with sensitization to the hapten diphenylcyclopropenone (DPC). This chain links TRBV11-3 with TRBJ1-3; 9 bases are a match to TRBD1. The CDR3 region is CASSLGQGATGNTIYS. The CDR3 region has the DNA TGTGCCAGCAGCCTGGGACAGGGCGCCACTGGAAACACCATATATTCT.